This T cell receptor beta chain was observed in a study of CXCR3-negative and CXCR3-positive naive CD8 T cells. Study-wide context: Summed over all libraries, TRB reads came to around 140 million, with about 1.5 +/- 0.3 million per library. Points from the study as a whole: A higher hydrophobicity marked the TRB CDR3s of CXCR3-positive naive cells versus CXCR3-negative naive cells.

This CDR3 comprises 14 residues. Germline CDR1 and CDR2: SNHLY and FYNNEI. The TRB libraries of cDNA were built by UMI-labeled 5' RACE. TCRdb re-analyzed the 5' RACE reads; it lists each CDR3 protein once, without DNA. The sample holds approximately 120,000 distinct CDR3 sequences. The authors gated naive CD8+ T cells as CD45RO-CCR7+CD27+CD95-. Details on this clonotype: Its specificity is unknown.

Source material: naive CXCR3+ CD8+ T cells from blood. Described subset: CD45RO-CCR7+CD27+CD95- naive CD8+ T cells expressing CXCR3 (TNR3+). The receptor was isolated from a human donor in good health. Some clones in this sample may be carry-over from other donors' samples. The V gene is TRBV2, the J gene TRBJ1-2; the TCRdb D gene call, TRBD1, has no DNA to confirm it. The CDR3 spells CASSEVDSNYGYTF.